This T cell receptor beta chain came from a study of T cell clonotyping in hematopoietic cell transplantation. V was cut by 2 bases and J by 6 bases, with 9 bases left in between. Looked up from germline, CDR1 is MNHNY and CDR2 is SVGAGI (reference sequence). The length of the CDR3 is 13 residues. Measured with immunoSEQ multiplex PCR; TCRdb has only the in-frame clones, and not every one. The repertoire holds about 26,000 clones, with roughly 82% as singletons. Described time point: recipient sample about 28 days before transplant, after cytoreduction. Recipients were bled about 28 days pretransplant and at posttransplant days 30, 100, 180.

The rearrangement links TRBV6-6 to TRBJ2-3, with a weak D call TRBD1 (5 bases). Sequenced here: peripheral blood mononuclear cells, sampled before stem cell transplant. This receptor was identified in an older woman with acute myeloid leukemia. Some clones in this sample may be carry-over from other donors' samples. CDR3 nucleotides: TGTGCCAGCAGTTACCAGGGTTCTGATACGCAGTATTTT. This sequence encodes CASSYQGSDTQYF.